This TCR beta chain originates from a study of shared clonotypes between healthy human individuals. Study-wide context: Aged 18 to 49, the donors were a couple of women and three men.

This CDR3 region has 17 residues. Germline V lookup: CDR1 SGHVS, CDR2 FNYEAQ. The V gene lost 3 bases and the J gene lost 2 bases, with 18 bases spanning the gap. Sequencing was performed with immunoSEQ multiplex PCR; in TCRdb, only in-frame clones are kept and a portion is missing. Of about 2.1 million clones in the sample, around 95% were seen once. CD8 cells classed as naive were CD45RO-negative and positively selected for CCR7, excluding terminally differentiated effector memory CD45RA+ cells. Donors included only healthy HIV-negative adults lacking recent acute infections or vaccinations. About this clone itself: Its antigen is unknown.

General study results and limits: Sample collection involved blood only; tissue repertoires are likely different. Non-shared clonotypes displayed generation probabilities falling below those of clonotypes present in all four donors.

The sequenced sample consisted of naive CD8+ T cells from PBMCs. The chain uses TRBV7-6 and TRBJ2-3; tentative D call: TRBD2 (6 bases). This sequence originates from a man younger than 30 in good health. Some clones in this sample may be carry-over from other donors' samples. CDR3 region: CASSFRRGSYNTDTQYF. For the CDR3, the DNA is TGTGCCAGCAGCTTCAGGAGGGGCAGCTACAACACAGATACGCAGTATTTT.